The rows below give T cell receptor beta chains drawn from one sample of a study of T cells after yellow fever vaccination. MiXCR was run by TCRdb on the 5' RACE reads, yielding one entry per CDR3 protein. The sample yields approximately 150,000 distinct CDR3 sequences, more than 6% seen once. Source: CD4+ T cells sorted from PBMCs, taken 5 days after the yellow fever booster vaccination. Receptors originate from a man aged 25 to 40 who received the YFV17D yellow fever vaccine. Both conserved end residues are part of each CDR3. D genes are given only for firm matches. Clone size, where shown, is once, few, many, or a class for clones that have expanded.

j_gene | v_gene | d_gene | abundance | CDR3nt | CDR3aa
TRBJ2-2 | TRBV5-4 | . | many | TGTGCCAGCCGAACGGGGGAGCGCACCGGGGAGCTGTTTTTT | CASRTGERTGELFF
TRBJ2-5 | TRBV11-2 | . | many | TGTGCCAGCAGCTTAGGCCTGGGGGTAGATGGGGAGACCCAGTACTTC | CASSLGLGVDGETQYF
TRBJ1-5 | TRBV25-1 | . | . | TGTGCCAGCAGTCAGGGGAATCAGCACCAGCATTTT | CASSQGNQHQHF
TRBJ2-5 | TRBV9 | TRBD2 | many | TGTGCCAGCAGCGTGACCCCCGGGACTAGCGGGAGTGAGACCCAGTACTTC | CASSVTPGTSGSETQYF
TRBJ1-4 | TRBV7-2 | . | many | TGTGCCAGCAGCTTTGGGGCCCCTGGAGGGGAAAAACTGTTTTTT | CASSFGAPGGEKLFF
TRBJ2-1 | TRBV12-3/TRBV12-4 | . | many | TGTGCCAGCAGTTCGGACAGTCCGAATGAGCAGTTCTTC | CASSSDSPNEQFF
TRBJ2-2 | TRBV25-1 | TRBD1 | many | TGTGCCAGCAGTGGGTCGACAGGGGGCCCCGGGGAGCTGTTTTTT | CASSGSTGGPGELFF
TRBJ2-7 | TRBV3-1 | . | many | TGTGCCAGCAGCCAAGGTCCGGGGATCTACGAGCAGTACTTC | CASSQGPGIYEQYF
TRBJ1-5 | TRBV3-1 | TRBD1 | many | TGTGCCAGCAGCCAACGACCGGGGACAGGGAATCAGCCCCAGCATTTT | CASSQRPGTGNQPQHF
TRBJ2-5 | TRBV7-2 | TRBD2 | many | TGTGCCAGCAGACCTGGGACTAGCGGGGCTCAAGAGACCCAGTACTTC | CASRPGTSGAQETQYF
TRBJ2-7 | TRBV4-2 | . | many | TGTGCCAGCAGCCTCCCTGGGGGACCCTCCTACGAGCAGTACTTC | CASSLPGGPSYEQYF
TRBJ2-4 | TRBV30 | . | many | TGTGCCTGGAGTGCTCGGGGCCAAATAATAAAAAACATTCAGTACTTC | CAWSARGQIIKNIQYF
TRBJ2-5 | TRBV9 | TRBD2 | many | TGTGCCAGCAGCGGAATCCTAGCGGGAGAAGGAGAGACCCAGTACTTC | CASSGILAGEGETQYF
TRBJ2-7 | TRBV29-1 | TRBD2 | many | TGCAGCGTTGTTCCGGGAGGGCCCTACGAGCAGTACTTC | CSVVPGGPYEQYF
TRBJ1-4 | TRBV29-1 | . | many | TGCAGCGTCGGGACTCCGATGTTTGAAAAACTGTTTTTT | CSVGTPMFEKLFF
TRBJ2-1 | TRBV12-3/TRBV12-4 | . | many | TGTGCCAGCAGAGAACAGGGAAATAATGAGCAGTTCTTC | CASREQGNNEQFF
TRBJ2-1 | TRBV6-1 | . | many | TGTGCCAGCAGCCGGACAGTCAGCTCCTACAATGAGCAGTTCTTC | CASSRTVSSYNEQFF
TRBJ2-2 | TRBV12-3/TRBV12-4 | . | many | TGTGCCAGCAGTTTACGGGGTGTTGGTTTTCCCGGGGAGCTGTTTTTT | CASSLRGVGFPGELFF
TRBJ2-4 | TRBV20-1 | TRBD2 | . | TGCAGTGCTAACGGGAGGGGAGCCAAAAACATTCAGTACTTC | CSANGRGAKNIQYF
TRBJ2-7 | TRBV5-1 | TRBD2 | many | TGCGCCAGCAGCTTGGCTTCGGGAGGGATATACGAGCAGTACTTC | CASSLASGGIYEQYF
TRBJ2-7 | TRBV5-1 | TRBD1 | many | TGCGCCAGCAGCTTAGGTGGGACAGCCGACTACGAGCAGTACTTC | CASSLGGTADYEQYF
TRBJ2-2 | TRBV12-3/TRBV12-4 | TRBD1 | many | TGTGCCAGCAGCTTCACAGGGGGCGCTTTTTCGGAGCTGTTTTTT | CASSFTGGAFSELFF
TRBJ2-5 | TRBV29-1 | TRBD2 | many | TGCAGCGCATCTAAGGGAGGGCCTGGGGAGACCCAGTACTTC | CSASKGGPGETQYF
TRBJ2-1 | TRBV7-2 | . | many | TGTGCCAGCAGCTTCACTAATGAGCAGTTCTTC | CASSFTNEQFF
TRBJ2-1 | TRBV28 | . | few | TGTGCCAGCAACAAACAGGGTCGGGGTAATGAGCAGTTCTTC | CASNKQGRGNEQFF
TRBJ1-3 | TRBV28 | . | . | TGTGCCAGCAGTTCACCGACTGCTGGAAACACCATATATTTT | CASSSPTAGNTIYF
TRBJ1-4 | TRBV20-1 | . | many | TGCAGTGCTAGCAACAGGTCTCCCATTAATGAAAAACTGTTTTTT | CSASNRSPINEKLFF
TRBJ2-1 | TRBV4-2 | TRBD1 | many | TGTGCCAGCAGCCAAGGAAGGGCAGGGGGTACCTACAATGAGCAGTTCTTC | CASSQGRAGGTYNEQFF
TRBJ2-1 | TRBV20-1 | . | many | TGCAGTGCGCAGGAATCTTACAATGAGCAGTTCTTC | CSAQESYNEQFF
TRBJ2-5 | TRBV20-1 | . | . | TGCAGTGCTAGAGATAGGGTTGCGAACCAAGAGACCCAGTACTTC | CSARDRVANQETQYF
TRBJ2-2 | TRBV19 | TRBD1 | . | TGTGCCAGTAGTATTAGGACAGGGGTGAGCACCGGGGAGCTGTTTTTT | CASSIRTGVSTGELFF
TRBJ2-1 | TRBV7-9 | TRBD2 | many | TGTGCCAGCAGTTTCCCTAGCGGGTTCTCCTACAATGAGCAGTTCTTC | CASSFPSGFSYNEQFF
TRBJ2-3 | TRBV19 | TRBD2 | many | TGTGCCAGTACTTTACTAGCGGGGAGCACAGATACGCAGTATTTT | CASTLLAGSTDTQYF
TRBJ2-3 | TRBV11-2 | TRBD2 | many | TGTGCCAGCAGCTTGCGGGAGGGTTCTAGCACAGATACGCAGTATTTT | CASSLREGSSTDTQYF
TRBJ2-3 | TRBV5-1 | TRBD2 | many | TGCGCCAGCAGCTACGGGGGGGAATCAGATACGCAGTATTTT | CASSYGGESDTQYF
TRBJ2-1 | TRBV4-3 | . | many | TGCGCCAGCAGCCTGCAACCTTCGATCGGCTACAATGAGCAGTTCTTC | CASSLQPSIGYNEQFF
TRBJ2-4 | TRBV30 | . | . | TGTGCCTGGAGGGACCGCGGGCTCGCCAAAAACATTCAGTACTTC | CAWRDRGLAKNIQYF
TRBJ2-7 | TRBV18 | . | many | TGTGCCAGCTCACCCGGTAATGGGGGCTACGAGCAGTACTTC | CASSPGNGGYEQYF
TRBJ1-2 | TRBV20-1 | . | many | TGCAGTGCAACAATACTGGGGCAGGACTATGGCTACACCTTC | CSATILGQDYGYTF
TRBJ2-7 | TRBV18 | TRBD1 | many | TGTGCCAGCTCACCGGGACAGGGGCCCTACGAGCAGTACTTC | CASSPGQGPYEQYF
TRBJ1-1 | TRBV28 | . | . | TGTGCCACCTATTGGACAGCGAACACTGAAGCTTTCTTT | CATYWTANTEAFF
TRBJ2-3 | TRBV15 | . | many | TGTGCCACCAGCAGATCTTTTCCCGACAGGACGTTGTATTTT | CATSRSFPDRTLYF
TRBJ2-5 | TRBV10-3 | . | many | TGTGCCATCAGTTTACAGGCCCGGGAGACCCAGTACTTC | CAISLQARETQYF
TRBJ2-1 | TRBV6-4 | . | many | TGTGCCAGCAGTGAGGAAGGAGGGGGCTCCTACAATGAGCAGTTCTTC | CASSEEGGGSYNEQFF
TRBJ2-1 | TRBV24-1 | TRBD2 | few | TGTGCCACCAGTGACCATAGACTAGCGGGCGCCCAAAACAATGAGCAGTTCTTC | CATSDHRLAGAQNNEQFF
TRBJ2-1 | TRBV20-1 | . | many | TGCAGTGCTAGAGATCCCGGGAGTGGGAATGAGCAGTTCTTC | CSARDPGSGNEQFF
TRBJ2-1 | TRBV5-4 | . | . | TGTGCCAGCAGCTTGGCCAATCGCGGACCAGCGTACAATGAGCAGTTCTTC | CASSLANRGPAYNEQFF
TRBJ2-7 | TRBV7-2 | . | many | TGTGCCAGCAGCTTCCGTGATACGTACGAGCAGTACTTC | CASSFRDTYEQYF
TRBJ1-2 | TRBV7-2 | . | few | TGTGCCAGCAGCTTAATGTCCGGGTCCGGCTACACCTTC | CASSLMSGSGYTF
TRBJ1-6 | TRBV11-2 | . | many | TGTGCCAGCAGCTCAACCCCCGGTGCGAGGTTGAATTCACCCCTCCACTTT | CASSSTPGARLNSPLHF
TRBJ2-1 | TRBV6-5 | TRBD2 | once | TGTGCCAGCAGGTACCTTTCCGGGAGGGCTGGCAATGAGCAGTTCTTC | CASRYLSGRAGNEQFF
TRBJ2-3 | TRBV11-2 | TRBD1 | few | TGTGCCAGCAGCTCCGTGGACAGGAGAGAATTTAGCACAGATACGCAGTATTTT | CASSSVDRREFSTDTQYF
TRBJ2-3 | TRBV7-7 | . | . | TGTGCTAGCAGCTTAATAAACCTAGGCCCGCAGTATTTT | CASSLINLGPQYF
TRBJ2-1 | TRBV3-1 | . | many | TGTGCCAGCAGCCCAGCAGTGCGGTACAATGAGCAGTTCTTC | CASSPAVRYNEQFF
TRBJ2-7 | TRBV7-9 | . | many | TGTGCCAGCAGCTTGGCAGGGCACTCCTACGAGCAGTACTTC | CASSLAGHSYEQYF
TRBJ2-3 | TRBV5-1 | TRBD1 | many | TGCGCCAGCAGCTCCGGGACAGGGGTATCAGATACGCAGTATTTT | CASSSGTGVSDTQYF
TRBJ2-2 | TRBV12-3/TRBV12-4 | . | few | TGTGCCAGCAGCGCCAATTTGAGAGGGAGCGGGGAGCTGTTTTTT | CASSANLRGSGELFF
TRBJ1-2 | TRBV13 | . | . | TGTGCCAGCAGCCCCTGGACAGCCTATGGCTACACCTTC | CASSPWTAYGYTF
TRBJ2-7 | TRBV7-2 | TRBD2 | many | TGTGCCAGCAGCTTACGAGGCGGGAGCCCCGAGCAGTACTTC | CASSLRGGSPEQYF